One sample yielded the 15 T cell receptor beta chains listed below, sequenced in a study of CD8 T cells in Susac syndrome. The RNA, roughly 0.5 to 1 ug, was put through reverse transcription using random hexamers. Each CDR3 protein gets one entry after TCRdb re-called the immunoSEQ multiplex PCR reads with MiXCR. The table shows around 200,000 distinct CDR3 sequences, with 92% occurring only once. The sequencing input was CD8+ T cells from PBMCs. Receptor source: a human donor with multiple sclerosis.

J is TRBJ2-5 and V is TRBV6-5, with 13 bases lining up with TRBD2. V lost 2 bases to trimming and J lost 7 bases; unmatched junction nucleotides: 4. The CDR3 spans 15 residues. Germline V gene sequence: CDR1 MNHEY, CDR2 SVGAGI. The CDR3 loop is CASSYETSGGGTQYF. The CDR3 bases are TGTGCCAGCAGTTACGAAACTAGCGGGGGGGGGACCCAGTACTTC.

This clonotype was counted once. The chain employs TRBV9 and TRBJ2-6; tentatively, D is TRBD1 (6 bases). V lost 3 bases and J lost 0, with 13 bases in between. Germline assignment: CDR1 SGDLS and CDR2 YYNGEE. This CDR3 is built from 17 residues. The CDR3 is CASSADRLSSGANVLTF. CDR3 nucleotide sequence: TGTGCCAGCAGCGCCGACAGGCTAAGCTCTGGGGCCAACGTCCTGACTTTC. Together with reference TRBV9 and TRBJ2-6, the CDR3 gives the full variable domain: DSGVTQTPKHLITATGQRVTLRCSPRSGDLSVYWYQQSLDQGLQFLIQYYNGEERAKGNILERFSAQQFPDLHSELNLSSLELGDSALYFCASSADRLSSGANVLTFGAGSRLTVL.

The chain uses TRBV27 and TRBJ2-7; either TRBD1 or TRBD2 may supply D (5 bases each). With 6 bases removed from V and 0 bases from J, the gap between germline ends came to 12 bases. The CDR3 runs to 14 residues. In germline, CDR1 is MNHEY, CDR2 SMNVEV (reference sequence). The CDR3 region has the DNA TGTGCCAGCAGGGATTGGGGGAGCTCCTACGAGCAGTACTTC. This sequence encodes CASRDWGSSYEQYF.

The chain has TRBV7-9 and TRBJ2-2; D gene ambiguous. The V and J ends lost 1 base and 8 bases respectively, with 2 bases between them. Germline V gene data show CDR1 as SEHNR and CDR2 as FQNEAQ (reference sequence). The CDR3 has 11 residues. Here the CDR3 reads CASSLEGELFF. The CDR3 DNA follows: TGTGCCAGCAGCTTAGAAGGGGAGCTGTTTTTT.

This chain connects TRBV29-1 to TRBJ2-5, with D hard to call. This CDR3 has 12 residues. V lost 6 bases and J lost 1, with 9 bases in between. Germline assignment: CDR1 SQVTM and CDR2 ANQGSEA. CDR3 in amino acids: CSVEHLQETQYF. The CDR3 nucleotides are TGCAGCGTGGAGCATCTCCAAGAGACCCAGTACTTC.

The chain carries TRBV27 and TRBJ2-5; TRBD2 might be the D (6 bases). This CDR3 region has 15 residues. Germline V gene data show CDR1 as MNHEY and CDR2 as SMNVEV (reference sequence). The V gene lost 0 bases and the J gene lost 1 base, with 9 bases spanning the gap. The DNA of the CDR3 is TGTGCCAGCAGTTTATCGGAGGGACTCCAAGAGACCCAGTACTTC. This sequence encodes CASSLSEGLQETQYF.

The CDR3 DNA is TGTGCCAGCAGCGCCCACATAGACGGCTACACCTTC. This codes for CASSAHIDGYTF. This chain connects TRBV14 to TRBJ1-2; no firm D call. Germline V gene lookup returns CDR1 SGHDN and CDR2 FVKESK. CDR3 length: 12 amino acids. V lost 5 bases and J lost 8, with 12 bases in between.

The CDR3 protein is CASSQAISWTGPEKLFF. Here the CDR3 DNA reads TGCGCCAGCAGCCAAGCTATTTCTTGGACAGGTCCGGAAAAACTGTTTTTT. The chain couples TRBV4-1 to TRBJ1-4, with 7 positions matching TRBD1. Germline assignment: CDR1 MGHRA and CDR2 YSYEKL. The CDR3 has 17 amino acids. Losses at the gene ends were 1 base for V and 8 bases for J; bases not matched to a gene: 13.

The chain has TRBV4-1 and TRBJ1-2; no clear D. Germline V gives CDR1 MGHRA, CDR2 YSYEKL. This CDR3 has 16 amino acids. The germline V and J ends were trimmed by 1 base and 5 bases, with 17 bases remaining between them. Here the CDR3 DNA reads TGCGCCAGCAGCCAAGTTACGACGATGGGATCTTATGGCTACACCTTC. As protein: CASSQVTTMGSYGYTF.

The chain carries TRBV5-5 and TRBJ2-7; 14 bases agree with TRBD2. This CDR3 has 16 residues. CDR1 and CDR2 from the germline V gene are SGHKS and YYEKEE (reference sequence). V trimming: 4 bases; J trimming: 6 bases; junction bases outside the gene matches: 9. The CDR3 reads CASSPLGLAGVGEQYF. DNA of the CDR3: TGTGCCAGCAGCCCCCTGGGACTAGCGGGAGTGGGCGAGCAGTACTTC.

The chain recombines TRBV7-2 with TRBJ1-1; unclear D gene. CDR1 and CDR2 from the germline V gene are SGHTA and FQGNSA. The CDR3 has 16 residues. Trimming took off 2 bases at V and 3 bases at J, with 16 bases between the two ends. CDR3 sequence: CASSLWGGGVDTEAFF. The CDR3 DNA sequence: TGTGCCAGCAGCTTATGGGGAGGCGGAGTCGACACTGAAGCTTTCTTT.

The chain carries TRBV24-1 and TRBJ2-2, with 7 nucleotides matching TRBD2. CDR3 length equals 18 residues. J gave up 1 base and V 0 bases, and 7 bases lay outside the gene matches. Germline CDR1 and CDR2: KGHDR and SFDVKD. CDR3 in DNA: TGTGCCACCAGTGATTTGCCCCTCGGCGGGAGGAACACCGGGGAGCTGTTTTTT. This encodes CATSDLPLGGRNTGELFF.

The V and J genes are TRBV12-3 or TRBV12-4 and TRBJ2-3, with TRBD1 matching over 11 bases. The CDR3 loop spans 14 amino acids. Germline trimming cut 6 bases from V and 10 bases from J; bases unmatched to any gene: 9. In nucleotides, the CDR3 is TGTGCCAGCAGCCCCCCGGACAGGGGGCGACCGCAGTATTTT. Encoded protein: CASSPPDRGRPQYF.

V gene TRBV5-1 combines with J gene TRBJ2-1; possible D gene TRBD1, 6 bases. The germline gives CDR1 SGHRS, CDR2 YFSETQ. V lost 0 bases and J lost 5, with 12 bases in between. CDR3 size: 15 residues. The CDR3, as DNA: TGCGCCAGCAGCTTGGCGCAAGACAGGAACAATGAGCAGTTCTTC. It translates to CASSLAQDRNNEQFF. The complete variable domain, with remaining parts taken from reference TRBV5-1 and TRBJ2-1, reads KAGVTQTPRYLIKTRGQQVTLSCSPISGHRSVSWYQQTPGQGLQFLFEYFSETQRNKGNFPGRFSGRQFSNSRSEMNVSTLELGDSALYLCASSLAQDRNNEQFFGPGTRLTVL.

This clonotype was recorded only once. The DNA is omitted, as the CDR3 cannot be located on it reliably, and the CDR3 follows TCRdb's listing. The rearrangement joins TRBV21-1 to TRBJ1-2; the DNA was not compared with TRBD1, the D call given in the table. TRBV21-1 is classified as a pseudogene. The CDR3 spans 17 amino acids, including both terminal residues. CDR3 loop: CASSKVGQGAEDYGYTF.